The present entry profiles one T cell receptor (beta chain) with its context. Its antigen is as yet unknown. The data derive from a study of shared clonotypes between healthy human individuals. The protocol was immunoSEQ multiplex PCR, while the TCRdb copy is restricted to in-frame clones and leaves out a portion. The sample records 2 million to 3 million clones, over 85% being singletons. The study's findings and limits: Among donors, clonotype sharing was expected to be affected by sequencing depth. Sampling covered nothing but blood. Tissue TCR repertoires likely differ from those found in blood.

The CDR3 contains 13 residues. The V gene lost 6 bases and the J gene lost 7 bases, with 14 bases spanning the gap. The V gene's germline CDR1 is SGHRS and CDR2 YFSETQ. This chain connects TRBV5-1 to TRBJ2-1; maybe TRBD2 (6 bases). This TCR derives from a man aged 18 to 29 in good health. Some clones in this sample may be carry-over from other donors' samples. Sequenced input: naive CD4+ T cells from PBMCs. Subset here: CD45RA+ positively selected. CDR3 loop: CASIPLAGNEQFF. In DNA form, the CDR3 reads TGCGCCAGCATCCCCCTCGCGGGGAATGAGCAGTTCTTC.